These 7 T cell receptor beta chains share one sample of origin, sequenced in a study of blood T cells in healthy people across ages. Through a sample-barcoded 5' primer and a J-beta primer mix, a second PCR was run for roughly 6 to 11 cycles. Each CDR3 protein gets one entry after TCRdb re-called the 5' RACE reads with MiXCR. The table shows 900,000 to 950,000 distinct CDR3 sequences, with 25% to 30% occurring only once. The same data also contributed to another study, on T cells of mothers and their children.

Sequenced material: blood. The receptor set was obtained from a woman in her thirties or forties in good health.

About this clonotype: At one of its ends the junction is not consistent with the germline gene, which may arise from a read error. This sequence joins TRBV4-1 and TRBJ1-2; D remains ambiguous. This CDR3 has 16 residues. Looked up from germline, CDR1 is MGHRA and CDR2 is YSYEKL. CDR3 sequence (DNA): TGCCCCAGCAGCCAAGATGGTTCAGCTCAGTACTATGGCTACACCTTC. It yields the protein CPSSQDGSAQYYGYTF.

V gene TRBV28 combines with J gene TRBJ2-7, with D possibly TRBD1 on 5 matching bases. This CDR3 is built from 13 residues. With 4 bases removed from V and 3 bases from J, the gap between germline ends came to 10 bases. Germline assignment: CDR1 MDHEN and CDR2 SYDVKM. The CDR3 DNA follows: TGTGCCAGCAGTTCAGGGAACTTCTACGAGCAGTACTTC. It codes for CASSSGNFYEQYF.

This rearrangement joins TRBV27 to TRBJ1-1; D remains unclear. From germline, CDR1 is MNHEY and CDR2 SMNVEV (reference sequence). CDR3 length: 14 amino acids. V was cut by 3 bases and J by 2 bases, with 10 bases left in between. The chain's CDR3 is CASSFNGLNTEAFF. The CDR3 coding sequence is TGTGCCAGCAGTTTCAACGGCCTTAACACTGAAGCTTTCTTT.

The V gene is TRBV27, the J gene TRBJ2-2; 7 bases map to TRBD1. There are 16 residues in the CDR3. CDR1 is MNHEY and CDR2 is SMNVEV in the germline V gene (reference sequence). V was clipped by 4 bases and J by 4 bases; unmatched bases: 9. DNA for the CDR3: TGTGCCAGCAGTTCATGGGACAGCCGGCGCACCGGGGAGCTGTTTTTT. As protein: CASSSWDSRRTGELFF.

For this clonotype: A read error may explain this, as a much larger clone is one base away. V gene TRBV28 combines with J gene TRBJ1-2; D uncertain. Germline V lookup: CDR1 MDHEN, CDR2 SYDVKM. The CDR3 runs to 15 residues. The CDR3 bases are TGTACCAGCAGTTTTTATGTTTCAAGGGACTATGGCTACACCTTC. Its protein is CTSSFYVSRDYGYTF.

The CDR3: CASSLRDRLCYEQYF. The CDR3, as DNA: TGTGCCAGCAGCCTCCGGGACAGACTATGCTACGAGCAGTACTTC. This chain uses TRBV28 with TRBJ2-7; 7 bases line up with TRBD1. Germline CDR1 MDHEN, CDR2 SYDVKM. The CDR3 runs to 15 residues. Trimming removed 6 bases from V and 3 bases from J; junction bases left unmatched: 11.

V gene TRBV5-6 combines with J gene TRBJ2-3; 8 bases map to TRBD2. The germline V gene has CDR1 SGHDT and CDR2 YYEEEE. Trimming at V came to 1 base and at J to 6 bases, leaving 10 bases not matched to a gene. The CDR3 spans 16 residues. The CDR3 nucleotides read TGTGCCAGCAGCTTGCGTATCCGGGGGGGGGCGGATACGCAGTATTTT. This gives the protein CASSLRIRGGADTQYF.